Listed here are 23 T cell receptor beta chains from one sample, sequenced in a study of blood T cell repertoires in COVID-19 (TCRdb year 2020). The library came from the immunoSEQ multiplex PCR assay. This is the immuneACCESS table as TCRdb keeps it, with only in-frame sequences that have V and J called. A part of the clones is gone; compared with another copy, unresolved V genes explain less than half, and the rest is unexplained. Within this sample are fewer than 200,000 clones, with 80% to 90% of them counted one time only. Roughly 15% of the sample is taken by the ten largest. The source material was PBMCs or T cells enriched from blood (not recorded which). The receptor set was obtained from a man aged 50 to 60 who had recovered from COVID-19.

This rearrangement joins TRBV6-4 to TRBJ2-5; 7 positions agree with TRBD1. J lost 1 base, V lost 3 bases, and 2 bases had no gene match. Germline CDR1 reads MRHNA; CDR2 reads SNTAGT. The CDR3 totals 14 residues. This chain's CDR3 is CASSEGTVQETQYF. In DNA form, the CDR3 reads TGTGCCAGCAGTGAAGGGACAGTCCAAGAGACCCAGTACTTC.

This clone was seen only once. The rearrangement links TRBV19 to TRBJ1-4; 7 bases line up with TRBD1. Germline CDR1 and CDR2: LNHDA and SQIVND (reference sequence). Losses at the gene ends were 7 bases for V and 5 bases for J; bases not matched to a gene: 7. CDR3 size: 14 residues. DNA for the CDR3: TGTGCCAGTACAACGGGACAGCCAAATGAAAAACTGTTTTTT. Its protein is CASTTGQPNEKLFF. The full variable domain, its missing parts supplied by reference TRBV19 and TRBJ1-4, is DGGITQSPKYLFRKEGQNVTLSCEQNLNHDAMYWYRQDPGQGLRLIYYSQIVNDFQKGDIAEGYSVSREKKESFPLTVTSAQKNPTAFYLCASTTGQPNEKLFFGSGTQLSVL.

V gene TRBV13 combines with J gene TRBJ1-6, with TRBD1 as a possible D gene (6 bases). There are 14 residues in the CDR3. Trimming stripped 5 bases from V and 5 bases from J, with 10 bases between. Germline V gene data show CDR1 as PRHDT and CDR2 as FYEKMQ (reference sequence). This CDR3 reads CASSPRTDNSPLHF. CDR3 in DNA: TGTGCCAGCAGCCCACGGACAGATAATTCACCCCTCCACTTT.

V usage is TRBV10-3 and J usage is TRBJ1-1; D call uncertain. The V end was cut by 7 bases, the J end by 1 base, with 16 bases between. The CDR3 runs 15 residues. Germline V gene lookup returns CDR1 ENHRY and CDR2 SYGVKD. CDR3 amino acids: CAINSEARGNTEAFF. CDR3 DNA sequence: TGTGCCATCAACTCCGAAGCTCGGGGGAACACTGAAGCTTTCTTT.

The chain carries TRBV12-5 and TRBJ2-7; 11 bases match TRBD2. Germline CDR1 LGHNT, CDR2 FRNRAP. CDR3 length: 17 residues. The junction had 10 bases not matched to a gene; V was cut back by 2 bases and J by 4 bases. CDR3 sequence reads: CASGLPSGLAGGYEQYF. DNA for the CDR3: TGTGCTAGTGGTTTGCCTTCCGGGCTAGCGGGGGGATACGAGCAGTACTTC. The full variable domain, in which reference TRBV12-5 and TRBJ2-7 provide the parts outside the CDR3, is DARVTQTPRHKVTEMGQEVTMRCQPILGHNTVFWYRQTMMQGLELLAYFRNRAPLDDSGMPKDRFSAEMPDATLATLKIQPSEPRDSAVYFCASGLPSGLAGGYEQYFGPGTRLTVT.

The CDR3 here is CASGLGAGNEKLFF. The DNA for the CDR3 is TGTGCTAGTGGTTTGGGAGCGGGTAATGAAAAACTGTTTTTT. This sequence joins TRBV12-5 and TRBJ1-4; unclear D gene. The CDR3 runs to 14 residues. Germline V lookup: CDR1 LGHNT, CDR2 FRNRAP. Trimming shortened V by 1 base and J by 4 bases, and 7 bases separated the two germline ends.

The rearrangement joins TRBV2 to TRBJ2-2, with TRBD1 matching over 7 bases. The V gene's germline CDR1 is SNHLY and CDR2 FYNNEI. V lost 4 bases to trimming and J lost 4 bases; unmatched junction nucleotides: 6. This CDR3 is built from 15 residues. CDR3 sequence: CASSAYRGLTGELFF. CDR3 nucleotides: TGTGCCAGCAGTGCCTATAGGGGGCTCACCGGGGAGCTGTTTTTT.

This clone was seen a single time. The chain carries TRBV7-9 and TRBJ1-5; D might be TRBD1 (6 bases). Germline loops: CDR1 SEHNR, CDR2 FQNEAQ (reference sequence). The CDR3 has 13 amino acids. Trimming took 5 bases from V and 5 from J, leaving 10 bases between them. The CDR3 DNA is TGTGCCAGCAGCGCTCGACAGGATCAGCCCCAGCATTTT. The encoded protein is CASSARQDQPQHF.

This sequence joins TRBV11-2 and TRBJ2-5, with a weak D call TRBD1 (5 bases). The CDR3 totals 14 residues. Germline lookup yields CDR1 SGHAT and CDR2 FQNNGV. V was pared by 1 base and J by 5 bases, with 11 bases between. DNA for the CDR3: TGTGCCAGCAGCTTAGCAAGGGGTGGGGAGACCCAGTACTTC. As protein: CASSLARGGETQYF.

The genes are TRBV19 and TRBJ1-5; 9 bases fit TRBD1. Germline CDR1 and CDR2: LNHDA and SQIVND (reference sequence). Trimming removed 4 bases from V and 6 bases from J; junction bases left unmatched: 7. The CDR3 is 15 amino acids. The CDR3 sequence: CASSKPGQGLQPQHF. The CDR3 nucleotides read TGTGCCAGTAGTAAACCGGGACAGGGACTTCAGCCCCAGCATTTT.

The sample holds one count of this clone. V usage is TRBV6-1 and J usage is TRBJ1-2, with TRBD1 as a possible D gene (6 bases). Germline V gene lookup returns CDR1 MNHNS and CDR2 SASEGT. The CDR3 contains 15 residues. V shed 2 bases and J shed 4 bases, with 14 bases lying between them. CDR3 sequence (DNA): TGTGCCAGCAGTGAAATACGGGACAAGGGCTATGGCTACACCTTC. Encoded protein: CASSEIRDKGYGYTF.

The CDR3 nucleotides read TGTGCCAGCAGTGTGAGTCGCCGGAACACCGGGGAGCTGTTTTTT. This sequence encodes CASSVSRRNTGELFF. The rearrangement uses TRBV2 and TRBJ2-2, with D uncertain. V lost 4 bases and J lost 1, with 10 bases in between. Per germline, CDR1 SNHLY and CDR2 FYNNEI. The CDR3 is 15 amino acids.

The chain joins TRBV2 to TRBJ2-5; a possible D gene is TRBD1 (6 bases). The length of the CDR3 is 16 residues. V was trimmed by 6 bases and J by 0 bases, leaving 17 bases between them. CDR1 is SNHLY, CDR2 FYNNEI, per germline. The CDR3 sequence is CASSHPPGADQETQYF. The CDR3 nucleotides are TGTGCCAGCAGCCACCCACCAGGGGCCGACCAAGAGACCCAGTACTTC.

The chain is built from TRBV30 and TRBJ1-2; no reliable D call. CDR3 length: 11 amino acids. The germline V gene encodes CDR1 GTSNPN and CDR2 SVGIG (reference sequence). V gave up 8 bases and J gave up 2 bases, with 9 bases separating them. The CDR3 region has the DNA TGTGCCACTTCACAGAACTATGGCTACACCTTC. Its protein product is CATSQNYGYTF.

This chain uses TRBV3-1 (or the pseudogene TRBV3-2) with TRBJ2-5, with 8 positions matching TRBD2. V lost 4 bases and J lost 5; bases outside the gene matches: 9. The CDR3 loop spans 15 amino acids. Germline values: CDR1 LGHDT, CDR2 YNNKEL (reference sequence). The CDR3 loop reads CASSPTGTRTETQYF. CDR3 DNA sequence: TGTGCCAGCAGCCCGACCGGGACTAGGACGGAGACCCAGTACTTC.

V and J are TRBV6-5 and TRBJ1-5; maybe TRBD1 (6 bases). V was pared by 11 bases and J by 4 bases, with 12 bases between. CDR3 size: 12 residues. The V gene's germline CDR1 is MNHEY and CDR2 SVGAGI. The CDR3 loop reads CAVQGWNQPQHF. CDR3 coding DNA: TGTGCCGTACAGGGTTGGAATCAGCCCCAGCATTTT.

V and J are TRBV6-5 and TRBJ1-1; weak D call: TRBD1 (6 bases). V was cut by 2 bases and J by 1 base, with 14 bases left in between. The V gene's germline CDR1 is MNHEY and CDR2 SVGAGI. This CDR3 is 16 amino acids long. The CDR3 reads CASSYNRDGWNTEAFF. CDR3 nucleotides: TGTGCCAGCAGTTACAACAGGGATGGGTGGAACACTGAAGCTTTCTTT.

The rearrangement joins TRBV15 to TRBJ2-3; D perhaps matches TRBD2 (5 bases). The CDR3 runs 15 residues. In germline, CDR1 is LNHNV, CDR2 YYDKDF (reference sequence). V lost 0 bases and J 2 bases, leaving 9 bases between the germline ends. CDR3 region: CATSREGRATDTQYF. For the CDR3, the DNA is TGTGCCACCAGCAGAGAAGGGCGGGCCACAGATACGCAGTATTTT.

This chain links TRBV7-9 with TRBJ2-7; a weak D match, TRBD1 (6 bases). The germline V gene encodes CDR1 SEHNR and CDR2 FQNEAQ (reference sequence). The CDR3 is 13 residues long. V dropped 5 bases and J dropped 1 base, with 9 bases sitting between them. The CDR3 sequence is CASSPGTSYEQYF. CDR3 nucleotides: TGTGCCAGCAGCCCTGGGACATCCTACGAGCAGTACTTC.

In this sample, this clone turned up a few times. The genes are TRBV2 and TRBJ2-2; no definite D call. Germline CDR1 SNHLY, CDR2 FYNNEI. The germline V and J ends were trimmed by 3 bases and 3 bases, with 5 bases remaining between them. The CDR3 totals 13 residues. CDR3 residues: CASSDRYTGELFF. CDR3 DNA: TGTGCCAGCAGTGACAGATACACCGGGGAGCTGTTTTTT.

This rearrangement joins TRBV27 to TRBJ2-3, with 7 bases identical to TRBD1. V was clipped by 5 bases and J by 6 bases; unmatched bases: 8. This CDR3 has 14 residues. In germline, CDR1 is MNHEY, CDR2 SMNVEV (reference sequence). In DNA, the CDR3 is TGTGCCAGCAGTGAAAGACAGGGTATGGATACGCAGTATTTT. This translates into CASSERQGMDTQYF.

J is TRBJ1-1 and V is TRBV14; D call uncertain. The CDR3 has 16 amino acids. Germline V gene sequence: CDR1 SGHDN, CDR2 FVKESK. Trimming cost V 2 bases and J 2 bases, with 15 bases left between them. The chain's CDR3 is CASSQREGSGNTEAFF. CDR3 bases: TGTGCCAGCAGCCAACGGGAGGGATCGGGAAACACTGAAGCTTTCTTT.

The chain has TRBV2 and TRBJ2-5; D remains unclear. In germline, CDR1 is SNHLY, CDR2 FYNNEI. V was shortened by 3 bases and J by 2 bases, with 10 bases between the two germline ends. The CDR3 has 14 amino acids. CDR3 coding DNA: TGTGCCAGCAGTGATATGGGCTTACAAGAGACCCAGTACTTC. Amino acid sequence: CASSDMGLQETQYF. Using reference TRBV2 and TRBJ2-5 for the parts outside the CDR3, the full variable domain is EPEVTQTPSHQVTQMGQEVILRCVPISNHLYFYWYRQILGQKVEFLVSFYNNEISEKSEIFDDQFSVERPDGSNFTLKIRSTKLEDSAMYFCASSDMGLQETQYFGPGTRLLVL.